Sequencing of this T cell receptor beta chain was carried out in a study of T cells expressing NK-cell markers. The CDR3 runs to 14 residues. TCRdb re-called the 5' RACE reads and shows each CDR3 protein once, DNA omitted. Here the sample table reports fewer than 550,000 distinct CDR3 sequences. The sequencing input was blood T cells: a sorted CD56 or NKG2C T cell subset, CD4+ or CD8+ T cells, or bulk PBMC T cells (not recorded which). The V call is TRBV12-3 or TRBV12-4, the J call TRBJ1-2. The clonotype comes from a woman aged 45 to 65 in good health. CDR3 region: CASSSGFWNYGYTF.